A selection of T cell receptor beta chains follows, all from one sample in a study of blood T cell repertoires in COVID-19. Sequenced by immunoSEQ multiplex PCR; TCRdb stores in-frame clones only, minus some. Here the sample spans 150,000 to 200,000 clones, approximately 84% being singletons. The sequencing input was PBMCs or T cells enriched from blood (not recorded which). The receptors shown here come from a man aged 45-60 years who had recovered from COVID-19. CDR3s include the opening cysteine and the closing phenylalanine or tryptophan. A D gene is named only where the DNA matches it firmly. Only part of the rows carry a size: once, few, many, or a class if the clone is expanded.

>.|.|TRBJ1-1|TRBV27
TGTGCCAGCAGTCACCGGGCAGGGGTCACTGAAGCTTTCTTT
CASSHRAGVTEAFF
>.|.|TRBJ1-2|TRBV24-1
TGTGCCACCAGTGACCCTACCGTTTACTATGGCTACACCTTC
CATSDPTVYYGYTF
>.|TRBD1|TRBJ2-6|TRBV28
TGTGCCAGCAGTTTACAGGGGGCTGGGGCCAACGTCCTGACTTTC
CASSLQGAGANVLTF
>once|.|TRBJ1-1|TRBV9
TGTGCCAGCAGCGCGGGGGGGGCCACTGAAGCTTTCTTT
CASSAGGATEAFF
>.|TRBD2|TRBJ2-3|TRBV9
TGTGCCAGCAGCGTAGCTGAGGGACGGGGGGCAGATACGCAGTATTTT
CASSVAEGRGADTQYF
>.|TRBD1|TRBJ1-2|TRBV5-5
TGTGCCAGCAGCCCCGGGACAGAGCCTAACTATGGCTACACCTTC
CASSPGTEPNYGYTF
>.|TRBD1|TRBJ1-1|TRBV20-1
TGCAGTGCTAGTAAGGGGGCTGAGAACACTGAAGCTTTCTTT
CSASKGAENTEAFF
>.|.|TRBJ1-2|TRBV25-1
TGTGCCAGCAGTTTTGCAGGGTCCTATGGCTACACCTTC
CASSFAGSYGYTF
>.|TRBD2|TRBJ2-1|TRBV11-2
TGTGCCAGCAGCCAAACTAGCGGAATTTACAATGAGCAGTTCTTC
CASSQTSGIYNEQFF
>.|TRBD2|TRBJ2-5|TRBV5-6
TGTGCCAGCAGCCCCAACGCCGGCGGGGGTGAGACCCAGTACTTC
CASSPNAGGGETQYF
>.|.|TRBJ1-5|TRBV6-2/TRBV6-3
TGTGCCAGCAGTTCTCCGGGGTATAGCAATCAGCCCCAGCATTTT
CASSSPGYSNQPQHF
>once|TRBD1|TRBJ2-1|TRBV2
TGTGCCAGCAGTGTAACGGGACAGGGAGGGGATAAGCAGTTCTTC
CASSVTGQGGDKQFF
>.|TRBD2|TRBJ2-5|TRBV7-8
TGTGCCAGCAGCGTCATCGGACTAGCGGGGGGGCGAGAGACCCAGTACTTC
CASSVIGLAGGRETQYF
>.|TRBD1|TRBJ1-5|TRBV19
TGTGCCAGTATGGGACAGTTTAGCAATCAGCCCCAGCATTTT
CASMGQFSNQPQHF
>.|.|TRBJ1-5|TRBV6-9
TGTGCCAGCAGTTATATTCAGGTCCGGGGACAGCCCCAGCATTTT
CASSYIQVRGQPQHF
>.|TRBD1|TRBJ1-5|TRBV19
TGTGCCAGTAGTATGGTGGACAGGGGCAATCAGCCCCAGCATTTT
CASSMVDRGNQPQHF
>.|.|TRBJ2-2|TRBV29-1
TGCAGCGTTGACAGGGGCGCCGGGGAGCTGTTTTTT
CSVDRGAGELFF
>.|.|TRBJ1-3|TRBV10-3
TGTGCCATCAGGAGTGTATCTGGAAACACCATATATTTT
CAIRSVSGNTIYF
>.|.|TRBJ1-2|TRBV29-1
TGCAGCGTTTATCCTTGGGGGCCAGGTGGCTACACCTTC
CSVYPWGPGGYTF
>.|.|TRBJ2-3|TRBV7-2
TGTGCCAGCAGCTTTACAGTATCAGATACGCAGTATTTT
CASSFTVSDTQYF
>.|TRBD2|TRBJ2-2|TRBV25-1
TGTGCCAGCAGTGAGCGGGGGGAGTTCACCGGGGAGCTGTTTTTT
CASSERGEFTGELFF
>.|TRBD1|TRBJ1-1|TRBV5-1
TGCGCCAGCAGCTTGGGGCAGGCCAAACCCGCGACAGGGGCTTTCTTT
CASSLGQAKPATGAFF
>.|TRBD1|TRBJ1-3|TRBV19
TGTGCCAGCAAACCAAGGGGGCTGGACACCATATATTTT
CASKPRGLDTIYF
>.|TRBD1|TRBJ2-7|TRBV10-3
TGTGCCATCAGACAGGGGGCGGACGAGCAGTACTTC
CAIRQGADEQYF
>.|.|TRBJ1-6|TRBV2
TGTGCCAGCAGCCGACAATCACCCCTCCACTTT
CASSRQSPLHF
>.|TRBD1|TRBJ1-1|TRBV9
TGTGCCAGCAGCCCTCGACAGGGGGTAAGTACTGAAGCTTTCTTT
CASSPRQGVSTEAFF
>once|.|TRBJ1-6|TRBV18
TGTGCCAGCTCACCACCGGGATCCCGACAGAGTAGCTCCTATAATTCACCCCTCCACTTT
CASSPPGSRQSSSYNSPLHF
>.|TRBD1|TRBJ2-5|TRBV4-2
TGTGCCAGCAGCCGGGGTCAGGGGGACCGAGAGACCCAGTACTTC
CASSRGQGDRETQYF
>.|TRBD1|TRBJ1-1|TRBV7-9
TGTGCCAGCAGCTGGACAGGGCAAAGTGAAGCTTTCTTT
CASSWTGQSEAFF
>.|.|TRBJ2-5|TRBV5-4
TGTGCCAGCAGCTTGGCGGGGGTCCCAGAGACCCAGTACTTC
CASSLAGVPETQYF
>.|.|TRBJ2-2|TRBV7-8
TGTGCCAGCAGCCCCCAGTTGGGCGCGAACACCGGGGAGCTGTTTTTT
CASSPQLGANTGELFF
>.|TRBD1|TRBJ1-4|TRBV6-5
TGTGCCACCAAGGACAGGGGCTCTCCTGAAAAACTGTTTTTT
CATKDRGSPEKLFF
>.|TRBD1|TRBJ1-1|TRBV19
TGTGCCAGTAGTATCCAGGGGGCGTACACTGAAGCTTTCTTT
CASSIQGAYTEAFF
>.|.|TRBJ2-7|TRBV29-1
TGCAGCGTTGAAGGGGATGGACAGCGAAACTACGAGCAGTACTTC
CSVEGDGQRNYEQYF
>.|.|TRBJ2-1|TRBV28
TGTGCCACCACAGGGGCAGGGAGGAATGGGCAGTTCTTC
CATTGAGRNGQFF
>.|TRBD1|TRBJ1-2|TRBV3-1/TRBV3-2
TGTGCCAGCAGCCCGTCAGGGGGTGGCTACACCTTC
CASSPSGGGYTF
>.|.|TRBJ2-3|TRBV10-1
TGCGCCAGCGGCGAGGCGACAGATACGCAGTATTTT
CASGEATDTQYF
>few|.|TRBJ2-2|TRBV28
TGTGCCAGCAGTTTCGGGTCCGGGGAGCTGTTTTTT
CASSFGSGELFF
>.|.|TRBJ1-1|TRBV5-1
TGCGCCAGCAGCTCCGGCGGGAGGTCGAACACTGAAGCTTTCTTT
CASSSGGRSNTEAFF
>.|.|TRBJ1-2|TRBV6-5
TGTGCCAGCAGCGTTAGATGGGCAGGGGACTATGGCTACACCTTC
CASSVRWAGDYGYTF
>.|TRBD1|TRBJ1-1|TRBV5-1
TGCGCCAGCAGGACAGGGGTGAAAGCTTTCTTT
CASRTGVKAFF
>few|TRBD1|TRBJ2-1|TRBV5-1
TGCGCCAGCACCGGACAGGGGACGTTCGGTGAGCAGTTCTTC
CASTGQGTFGEQFF